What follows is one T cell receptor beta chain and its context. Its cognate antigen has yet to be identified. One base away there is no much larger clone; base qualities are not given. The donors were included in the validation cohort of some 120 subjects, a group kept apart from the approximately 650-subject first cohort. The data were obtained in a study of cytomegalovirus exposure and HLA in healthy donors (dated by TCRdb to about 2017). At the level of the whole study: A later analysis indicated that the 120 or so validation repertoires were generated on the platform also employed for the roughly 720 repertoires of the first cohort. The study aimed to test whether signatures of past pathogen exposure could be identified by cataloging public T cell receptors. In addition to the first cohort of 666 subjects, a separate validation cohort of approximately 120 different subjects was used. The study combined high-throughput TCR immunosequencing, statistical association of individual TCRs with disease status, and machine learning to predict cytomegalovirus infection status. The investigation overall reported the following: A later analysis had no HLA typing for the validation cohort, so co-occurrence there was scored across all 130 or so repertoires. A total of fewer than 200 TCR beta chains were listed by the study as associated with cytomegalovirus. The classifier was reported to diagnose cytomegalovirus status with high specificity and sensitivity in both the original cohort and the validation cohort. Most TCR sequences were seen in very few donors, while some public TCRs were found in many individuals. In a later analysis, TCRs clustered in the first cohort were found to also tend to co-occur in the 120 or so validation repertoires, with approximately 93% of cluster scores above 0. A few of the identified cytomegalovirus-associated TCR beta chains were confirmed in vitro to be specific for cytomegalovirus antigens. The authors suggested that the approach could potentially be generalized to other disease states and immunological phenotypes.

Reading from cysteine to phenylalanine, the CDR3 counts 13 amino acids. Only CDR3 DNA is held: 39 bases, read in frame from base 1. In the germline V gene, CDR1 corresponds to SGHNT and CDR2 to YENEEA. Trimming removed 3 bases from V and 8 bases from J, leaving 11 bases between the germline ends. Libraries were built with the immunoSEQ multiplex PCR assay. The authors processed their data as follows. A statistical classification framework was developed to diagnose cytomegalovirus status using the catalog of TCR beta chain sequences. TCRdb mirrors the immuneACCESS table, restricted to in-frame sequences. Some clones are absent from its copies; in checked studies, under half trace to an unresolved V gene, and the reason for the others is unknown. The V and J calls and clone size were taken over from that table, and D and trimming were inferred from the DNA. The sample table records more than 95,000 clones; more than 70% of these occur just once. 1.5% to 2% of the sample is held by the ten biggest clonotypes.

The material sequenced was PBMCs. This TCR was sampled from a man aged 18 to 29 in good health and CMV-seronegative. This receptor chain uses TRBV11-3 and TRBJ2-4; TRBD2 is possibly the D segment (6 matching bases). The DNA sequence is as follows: TGTGCCAGCAGCTTCGGCAGGGAGGACATTCAGTACTTC. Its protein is CASSFGREDIQYF.